This entry is about one T cell receptor beta chain. The clone's antigen remains unknown. Per-nucleotide qualities are absent, and no much larger clonotype sits a single base away. The immunoSEQ Assay, a bias-controlled multiplex PCR, was used to amplify TCRbeta CDR3 regions from genomic DNA. The authors' analysis ran thus. Within the assay, amplification of reference gene primers was used to estimate how many nucleated cells each sample contained. To quantify the absolute abundance of each unique TCRbeta CDR3 rearrangement, sequence reads were collapsed and filtered. For each sample, productive Simpson clonality was calculated as the square root of Simpson's diversity index over productive rearrangements. TCRdb obtained this table from immuneACCESS and retained in-frame rearrangements with V and J assigned. These tables miss some clones; where compared with another copy, unresolved V genes account for less than half of the shortfall, and the remainder is unexplained. Clone size and the V and J calls come from that table; the DNA yielded D and trimming. This sample comprises about half a million clones, approximately 85% of them detected only once. Of the sample, about 3% is held by the ten largest clones.

Collaborating institutions collected whole blood in K2EDTA tubes following their own protocols. For TCRbeta analysis, collaborators shipped samples in one of three forms: frozen whole blood, isolated PBMCs, or DNA extracted from either of those sample types. The source of the sample is a study of blood T cell repertoires in COVID-19 (dated by TCRdb to the early 2020s). Regarding the study in general: Samples from collaborators originated in the United States, Italy and Spain and spanned both the acute and convalescent phases of COVID-19. The material from the prospective study consisted of cDNA or gDNA derived from T cells, B-cell-depleted T cells, or PBMCs. The dataset comprised deeply sampled blood TCRbeta repertoires from subjects exposed to, actively infected with, or recovered from COVID-19. The repertoires were released in a freely available public database meant as a resource for research on the immune response to SARS-CoV-2. Samples came from the ongoing ImmuneRACE study (first 160 participants) plus 1,254 subjects from 6 global collaborators. Sample metadata almost always included a de-identified subject ID, COVID-19 status, age in years and sex. Where available, HLA class I and class II types were obtained from metadata supplied by the sample provider rather than from assay-based typing.

What the authors observed across the whole study: How much clinical and demographic metadata was included differed by source and by participant, and the metadata was provided uncurated.

CDR1 and CDR2 are read off the germline V gene as SQVTM and ANQGSEA. Its CDR3 holds 12 amino acids, cysteine through phenylalanine. Just the 36-base CDR3 DNA is kept, in frame starting at base 1. The junction shows trimming of 3 bases on V and 9 bases on J, and the gene matches do not reach 1 base of it. The specimen sequenced was peripheral blood. This TCR came from a human donor in a cohort sampled during active COVID-19. In this chain, TRBV29-1 is recombined with TRBJ2-1, with 11 junctional bases fitting TRBD2. In nucleotides, the sequence is TGCAGCGTTGATAGCGGGAGGGGTGAGCAGTTCTTC. This is translated as CSVDSGRGEQFF.